This is a list of T cell receptor beta chains from one sample in a study of T cell responses to AZD1222 COVID-19 vaccine. Sequencing used immunoSEQ multiplex PCR; TCRdb keeps in-frame clones, though not all of them. The sample records roughly 91,000 clones, approximately 89% being singletons. This material consisted of peripheral blood, taken on day 0 of AZD1222 vaccination. These receptors all come from an adult in good health. The CDR3 runs from the conserved cysteine through the conserved F or W. D genes are given only for firm matches. The size field is filled for only some rows; it gives once, few, many or a size class.

TRBV5-6	TRBJ2-7	TRBD1	once	CASSLGQGPYEQYF	TGTGCCAGCAGCTTGGGACAGGGCCCCTACGAGCAGTACTTC
TRBV10-3	TRBJ1-1	TRBD1	.	CAIKTGTANTEAFF	TGTGCCATCAAAACGGGGACAGCGAACACTGAAGCTTTCTTT
TRBV18	TRBJ1-2	.	once	CASSPPDIIGYTF	TGTGCCAGCTCACCACCGGACATTATCGGCTACACCTTC
TRBV4-3	TRBJ1-1	TRBD1	.	CASSQERQGVGTEAFF	TGCGCCAGCAGCCAAGAAAGGCAGGGGGTGGGCACTGAAGCTTTCTTT
TRBV11-3	TRBJ1-6	.	.	CASSRDGGSPLHF	TGTGCCAGCAGCCGGGATGGTGGGTCACCCCTCCACTTT
TRBV5-1	TRBJ1-2	TRBD1	.	CASSLYLGQGTGYTF	TGCGCCAGCAGCTTATACCTGGGACAGGGTACCGGCTACACCTTC
TRBV6-2/TRBV6-3	TRBJ1-1	.	once	CASSYEGYTEAFF	TGTGCCAGCAGTTACGAGGGCTACACTGAAGCTTTCTTT
TRBV7-2	TRBJ1-6	.	.	CASSPQNNSPLHF	TGTGCCAGCAGCCCCCAAAATAATTCACCCCTCCACTTT
TRBV11-1	TRBJ2-2	.	.	CASSLAMTGELFF	TGTGCCAGCAGCTTAGCGATGACCGGGGAGCTGTTTTTT
TRBV6-5	TRBJ1-2	TRBD1	.	CASGRTGGYGYTF	TGTGCCAGCGGGCGGACAGGGGGCTATGGCTACACCTTC
TRBV27	TRBJ2-7	.	.	CATGVGGGLEQYF	TGTGCCACTGGGGTCGGGGGAGGACTGGAGCAGTACTTC
TRBV6-5	TRBJ1-1	TRBD1	.	CASSPDRGSTEAFF	TGTGCCAGCAGCCCGGACAGGGGCAGCACTGAAGCTTTCTTT
TRBV19	TRBJ2-5	TRBD2	.	CASSIEGAGQETQYF	TGTGCCAGTAGTATAGAAGGAGCGGGGCAAGAGACCCAGTACTTC
TRBV5-6	TRBJ2-7	TRBD2	.	CASSLLAGASDEQYF	TGTGCCAGCAGCTTACTAGCGGGAGCTAGCGACGAGCAGTACTTC
TRBV3-1/TRBV3-2	TRBJ2-7	TRBD2	.	CASSQGSGGGQQYF	TGTGCCAGCAGCCAAGGATCCGGGGGGGGCCAGCAGTACTTC
TRBV7-2	TRBJ1-3	.	few	CASSSGRHDTIYF	TGTGCCAGCAGCTCCGGACGGCATGACACCATATATTTT
TRBV12-3/TRBV12-4	TRBJ2-7	TRBD1	.	CASTKGTGNQYF	TGTGCCAGCACCAAAGGGACAGGGAACCAGTACTTC
TRBV29-1	TRBJ2-1	TRBD2	.	CSVEGLAGGEQFF	TGCAGCGTTGAAGGGCTAGCGGGTGGCGAGCAGTTCTTC
TRBV2	TRBJ2-1	.	few	CASRGALNEQFF	TGTGCCAGCAGGGGGGCCTTAAATGAGCAGTTCTTC
TRBV30	TRBJ1-1	TRBD1	.	CAWNRDRLTEAFF	TGTGCCTGGAACCGGGACAGGCTCACTGAAGCTTTCTTT
TRBV27	TRBJ2-7	TRBD1	.	CASSPLHRGAYEQYF	TGTGCCAGCAGTCCATTGCACAGGGGAGCCTACGAGCAGTACTTC
TRBV4-1	TRBJ1-1	.	.	CASRAVQGRNTEAFF	TGCGCCAGCAGGGCCGTACAAGGCCGCAACACTGAAGCTTTCTTT
TRBV5-1	TRBJ1-2	TRBD1	.	CASSRDRGRNYGYTF	TGCGCCAGCTCTCGTGACAGGGGGCGCAACTATGGCTACACCTTC
TRBV7-2	TRBJ2-2	.	.	CASSLATASRNTGELFF	TGTGCCAGCAGCTTAGCCACAGCCTCCAGAAACACCGGGGAGCTGTTTTTT
TRBV18	TRBJ1-1	.	.	CASSQGQNTEAFF	TGTGCCAGCTCCCAAGGACAAAACACTGAAGCTTTCTTT
TRBV27	TRBJ2-1	TRBD2	.	CASSWRYGGSSYNEQFF	TGTGCCAGCAGTTGGAGGTATGGCGGGAGCTCCTACAATGAGCAGTTCTTC
TRBV4-3	TRBJ2-3	.	.	CASSQERGGGDTQYF	TGCGCCAGCAGCCAAGAAAGGGGGGGCGGAGATACGCAGTATTTT
TRBV9	TRBJ2-1	.	.	CASSVDRSSYNEQFF	TGTGCCAGCAGCGTAGATAGAAGTTCCTACAATGAGCAGTTCTTC
TRBV5-6	TRBJ1-4	TRBD1	.	CASSFSGTGGEKLFF	TGTGCCAGCAGCTTCTCCGGGACAGGGGGTGAAAAACTGTTTTTT
TRBV10-1	TRBJ2-3	.	.	CASSDVRQGSTDTQYF	TGCGCCAGCAGTGATGTTCGTCAGGGAAGCACAGATACGCAGTATTTT
TRBV7-9	TRBJ1-1	.	.	CASSLEASNTEAFF	TGTGCCAGCAGCTTAGAAGCTTCGAACACTGAAGCTTTCTTT
TRBV6-5	TRBJ1-5	.	once	CASSYTLGSGQPQHF	TGTGCCAGCAGTTACACCTTGGGGTCAGGCCAGCCCCAGCATTTT
TRBV5-6	TRBJ2-3	.	.	CASTLGGTDTQYF	TGTGCCAGCACCTTGGGAGGCACAGATACGCAGTATTTT
TRBV5-6	TRBJ1-2	TRBD1	.	CASSLVSGGPHYTF	TGTGCCAGCAGCTTGGTATCAGGGGGCCCCCATTATACCTTC
TRBV5-6	TRBJ1-2	.	once	CASSLAENYGYTF	TGTGCCAGCAGCTTGGCGGAGAACTATGGCTACACCTTC
TRBV28	TRBJ2-7	.	once	CASRSVGFEQYF	TGTGCCAGCAGGTCTGTGGGGTTCGAGCAGTACTTC
TRBV7-2	TRBJ1-5	.	.	CASSLGSTGRDQPQHF	TGTGCCAGCAGCTTAGGGTCTACGGGGCGGGATCAGCCCCAGCATTTT
TRBV30	TRBJ2-7	.	.	CAWSAPTGRVTYEQYF	TGTGCCTGGAGTGCTCCGACAGGTAGGGTTACCTACGAGCAGTACTTC
TRBV7-9	TRBJ2-2	TRBD2	.	CASSSNWGREGLGTGELFF	TGTGCCAGCAGCTCAAACTGGGGCCGGGAGGGCCTGGGCACCGGGGAGCTGTTTTTT
TRBV7-2	TRBJ2-5	TRBD2	.	CASSESTSAGGRGTQYF	TGTGCCAGCAGCGAGTCGACTAGCGCGGGGGGTAGGGGGACCCAGTACTTC
TRBV2	TRBJ1-5	TRBD1	.	CASRAGTGGQPQHF	TGTGCCAGCAGGGCCGGGACAGGGGGACAGCCCCAGCATTTT
TRBV6-1	TRBJ2-3	TRBD2	.	CASSEGGLAGSTDTQYF	TGTGCCAGCAGTGAAGGGGGACTAGCGGGATCCACAGATACGCAGTATTTT
TRBV6-2/TRBV6-3	TRBJ1-1	.	.	CASSDWNAEAFF	TGTGCCAGCAGTGACTGGAACGCTGAAGCTTTCTTT
TRBV11-2	TRBJ2-7	.	.	CASSALGGATYEQYF	TGTGCCAGCAGCGCCCTGGGGGGGGCGACCTACGAGCAGTACTTC
TRBV24-1	TRBJ2-3	TRBD1	.	CATSDPGQAPDTQYF	TGTGCCACCAGTGATCCCGGACAGGCCCCAGATACGCAGTATTTT
TRBV3-1/TRBV3-2	TRBJ1-1	.	.	CASSQTTGTKAFF	TGTGCCAGCAGCCAAACGACCGGGACTAAGGCTTTCTTT
TRBV10-1	TRBJ2-3	.	.	CASSDLEDTQYF	TGCGCCAGCAGTGACTTGGAGGATACGCAGTATTTT